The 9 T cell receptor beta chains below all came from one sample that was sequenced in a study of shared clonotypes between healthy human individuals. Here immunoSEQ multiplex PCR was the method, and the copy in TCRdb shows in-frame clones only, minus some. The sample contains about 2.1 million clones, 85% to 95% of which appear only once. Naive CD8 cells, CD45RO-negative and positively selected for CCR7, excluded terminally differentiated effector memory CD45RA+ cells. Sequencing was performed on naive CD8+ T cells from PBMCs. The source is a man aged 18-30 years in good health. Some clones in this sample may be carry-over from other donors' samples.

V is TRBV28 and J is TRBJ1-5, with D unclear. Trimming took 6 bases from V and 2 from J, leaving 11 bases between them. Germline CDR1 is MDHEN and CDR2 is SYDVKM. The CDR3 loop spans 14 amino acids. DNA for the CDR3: TGTGCCAGCAGCCCCCTTTTGGGCAATCAGCCCCAGCATTTT. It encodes CASSPLLGNQPQHF. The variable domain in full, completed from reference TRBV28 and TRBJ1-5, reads DVKVTQSSRYLVKRTGEKVFLECVQDMDHENMFWYRQDPGLGLRLIYFSYDVKMKEKGDIPEGYSVSREKKERFSLILESASTNQTSMYLCASSPLLGNQPQHFGDGTRLSIL.

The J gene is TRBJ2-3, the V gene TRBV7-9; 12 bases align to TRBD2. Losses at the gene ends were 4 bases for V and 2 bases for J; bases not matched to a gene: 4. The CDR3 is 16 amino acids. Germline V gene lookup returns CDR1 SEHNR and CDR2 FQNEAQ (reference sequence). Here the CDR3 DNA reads TGTGCCAGCAGCTCCGGACTAGCGGGACTCACAGATACGCAGTATTTT. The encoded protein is CASSSGLAGLTDTQYF.

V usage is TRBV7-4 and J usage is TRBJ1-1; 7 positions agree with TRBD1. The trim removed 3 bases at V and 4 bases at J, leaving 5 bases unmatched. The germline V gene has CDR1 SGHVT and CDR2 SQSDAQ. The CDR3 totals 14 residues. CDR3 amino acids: CASSFLSGGTEAFF. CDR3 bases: TGTGCCAGCAGCTTCCTATCAGGGGGCACTGAAGCTTTCTTT.

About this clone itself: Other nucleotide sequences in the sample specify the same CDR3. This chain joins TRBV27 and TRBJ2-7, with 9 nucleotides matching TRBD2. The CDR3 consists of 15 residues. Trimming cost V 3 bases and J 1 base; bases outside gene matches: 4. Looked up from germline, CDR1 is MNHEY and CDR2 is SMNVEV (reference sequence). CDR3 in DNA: TGTGCCAGCAGTTTGTCCGGACTAGCGTCCTACGAGCAGTACTTC. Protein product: CASSLSGLASYEQYF.

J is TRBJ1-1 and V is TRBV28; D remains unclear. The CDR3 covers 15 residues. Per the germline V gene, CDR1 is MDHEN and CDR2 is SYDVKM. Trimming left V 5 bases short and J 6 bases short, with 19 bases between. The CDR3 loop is CASSPPKVGWAEAFF. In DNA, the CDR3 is TGTGCCAGCAGTCCTCCGAAGGTGGGGTGGGCTGAAGCTTTCTTT.

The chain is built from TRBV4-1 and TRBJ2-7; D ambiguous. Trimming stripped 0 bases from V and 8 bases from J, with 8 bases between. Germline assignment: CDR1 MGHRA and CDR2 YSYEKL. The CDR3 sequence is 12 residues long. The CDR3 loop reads CASSQEGIQQYF. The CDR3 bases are TGCGCCAGCAGCCAAGAAGGCATCCAGCAGTACTTC.

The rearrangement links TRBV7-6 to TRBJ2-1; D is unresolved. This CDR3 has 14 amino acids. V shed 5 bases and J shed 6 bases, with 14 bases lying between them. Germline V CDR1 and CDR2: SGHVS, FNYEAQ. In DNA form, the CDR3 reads TGTGCCAGCAGCCCAATCCCAGCGAGCAATGAGCAGTTCTTC. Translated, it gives CASSPIPASNEQFF.

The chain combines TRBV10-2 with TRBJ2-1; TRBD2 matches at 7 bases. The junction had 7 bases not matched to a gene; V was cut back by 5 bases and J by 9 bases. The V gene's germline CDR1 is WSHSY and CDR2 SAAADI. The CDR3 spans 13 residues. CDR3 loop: CASSLSGKVEQFF. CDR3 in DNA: TGCGCCAGCAGTCTGAGCGGGAAGGTTGAGCAGTTCTTC.

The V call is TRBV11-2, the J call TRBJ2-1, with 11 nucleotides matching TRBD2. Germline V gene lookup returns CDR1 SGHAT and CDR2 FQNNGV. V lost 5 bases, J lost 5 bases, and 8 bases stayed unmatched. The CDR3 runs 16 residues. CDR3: CASSTRSGRAHNEQFF. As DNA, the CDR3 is TGTGCCAGCAGCACCCGTAGCGGGAGGGCACACAATGAGCAGTTCTTC.